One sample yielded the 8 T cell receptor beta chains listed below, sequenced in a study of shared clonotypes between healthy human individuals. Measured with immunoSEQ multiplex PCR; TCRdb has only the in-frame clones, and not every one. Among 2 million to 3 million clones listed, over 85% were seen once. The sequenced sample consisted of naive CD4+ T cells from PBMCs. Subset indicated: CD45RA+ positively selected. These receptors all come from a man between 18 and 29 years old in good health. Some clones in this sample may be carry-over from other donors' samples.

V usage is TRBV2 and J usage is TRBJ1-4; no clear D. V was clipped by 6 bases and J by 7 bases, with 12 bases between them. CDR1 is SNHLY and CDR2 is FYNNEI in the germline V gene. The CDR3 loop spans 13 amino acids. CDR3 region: CASSAVGGEKLFF. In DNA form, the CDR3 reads TGTGCCAGCAGCGCAGTCGGCGGTGAAAAACTGTTTTTT.

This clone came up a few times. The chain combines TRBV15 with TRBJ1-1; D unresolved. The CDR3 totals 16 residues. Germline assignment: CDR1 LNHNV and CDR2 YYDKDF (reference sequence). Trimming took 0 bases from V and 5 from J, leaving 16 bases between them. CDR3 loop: CATSRDLGTPKTEAFF. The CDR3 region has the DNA TGTGCCACCAGCAGAGATCTGGGCACTCCCAAGACTGAAGCTTTCTTT.

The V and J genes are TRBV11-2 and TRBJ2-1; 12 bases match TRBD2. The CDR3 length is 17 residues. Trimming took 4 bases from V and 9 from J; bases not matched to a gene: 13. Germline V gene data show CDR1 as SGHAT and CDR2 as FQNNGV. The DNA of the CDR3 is TGTGCCAGCAGCTCAAGGGCCCTAGCGGGAGGGTACGGTGAGCAGTTCTTC. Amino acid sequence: CASSSRALAGGYGEQFF.

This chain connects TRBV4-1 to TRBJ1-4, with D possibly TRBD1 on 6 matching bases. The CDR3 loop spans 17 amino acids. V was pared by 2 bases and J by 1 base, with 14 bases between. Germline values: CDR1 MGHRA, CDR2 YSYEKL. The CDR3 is CASSQSQGYGTNEKLFF. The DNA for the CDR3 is TGCGCCAGCAGCCAATCCCAGGGGTATGGAACTAATGAAAAACTGTTTTTT.

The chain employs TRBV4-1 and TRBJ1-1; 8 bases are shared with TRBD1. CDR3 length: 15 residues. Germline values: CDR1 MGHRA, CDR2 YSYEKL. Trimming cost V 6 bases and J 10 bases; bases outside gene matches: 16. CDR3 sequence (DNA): TGCGCCAGCAGTAGGATGGACAGGGCCCCCCGGGGAGCTTTCTTT. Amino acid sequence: CASSRMDRAPRGAFF.

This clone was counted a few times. The CDR3 region is CASSQDRRTRSYNEQFF. CDR3 coding DNA: TGTGCCAGCAGCCAAGATAGACGGACCCGCTCCTACAATGAGCAGTTCTTC. The chain employs TRBV4-2 and TRBJ2-1; D gene unclear. The CDR3 spans 17 residues. Trimming removed 0 bases at V and 0 bases at J, with 12 bases between. The germline V gene has CDR1 LGHNA and CDR2 YNFKEQ.

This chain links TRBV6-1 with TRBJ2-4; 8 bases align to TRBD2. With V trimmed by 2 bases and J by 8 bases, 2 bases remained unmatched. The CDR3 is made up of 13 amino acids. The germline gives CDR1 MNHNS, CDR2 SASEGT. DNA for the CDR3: TGTGCCAGCAGTGAACGGGAGGGGGACATTCAGTACTTC. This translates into CASSEREGDIQYF.

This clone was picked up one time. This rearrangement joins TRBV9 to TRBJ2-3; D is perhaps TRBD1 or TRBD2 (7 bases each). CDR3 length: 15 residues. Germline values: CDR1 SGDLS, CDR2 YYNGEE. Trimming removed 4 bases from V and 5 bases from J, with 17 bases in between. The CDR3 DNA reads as TGTGCCAGCAGCCCCCAATTCAGGGGGGGAGATACGCAGTATTTT. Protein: CASSPQFRGGDTQYF.